Below are 21 T cell receptor beta chains sequenced from a single sample in a study of control samples from healthy donors and cancer patients. Method: immunoSEQ multiplex PCR; TCRdb's copy keeps in-frame clones and lacks some. The sample comprises some 100,000 clones, about 88% of which are singletons, and roughly 1.2% rests with the top ten. Specimen: blood. Source of these receptors: a woman aged 45-65 years in good health.

V is TRBV4-2 and J is TRBJ1-6, with D possibly being TRBD1 (5 bases). Trimming removed 5 bases from V and 5 bases from J, with 13 bases in between. The germline V gene has CDR1 LGHNA and CDR2 YNFKEQ. The CDR3 runs to 15 residues. The CDR3 nucleotides are TGTGCCAGCAGCTACCAGGGTGGGGATAATTCACCCCTCCACTTT. Translating it yields CASSYQGGDNSPLHF.

The chain has TRBV7-8 and TRBJ2-3; weak D call: TRBD2 (6 bases). CDR1 is SGHVS, CDR2 FQNEAQ, per germline. Trimming took 6 bases from V and 0 from J, leaving 13 bases between them. The length of the CDR3 is 15 residues. The chain's CDR3 is CASRGAGTSTDTQYF. The CDR3 nucleotides read TGTGCCAGCAGGGGCGCCGGGACTAGCACAGATACGCAGTATTTT.

The chain recombines TRBV25-1 with TRBJ2-7; tentative D call: TRBD1 (6 bases). Germline assignment: CDR1 MGHDK and CDR2 SYGVNS. Trimming removed 6 bases at V and 4 bases at J, with 10 bases between. The CDR3 extends over 12 amino acids. Here the CDR3 reads CASSRGRYEQYF. Here the CDR3 DNA reads TGTGCCAGCAGCAGGGGTAGGTACGAGCAGTACTTC.

V and J are TRBV28 and TRBJ1-1; a weak D match, TRBD1 (5 bases). The CDR3 has 14 residues. V dropped 5 bases and J dropped 6 bases, with 16 bases sitting between them. CDR1 and CDR2 (germline): MDHEN, SYDVKM. This CDR3 is CASSNVGVKSEAFF. Here the CDR3 DNA reads TGTGCCAGCAGTAACGTGGGGGTGAAGTCTGAAGCTTTCTTT.

This clone was seen once. This chain joins TRBV5-1 and TRBJ2-3; D gene uncertain. With 4 bases removed from V and 8 bases from J, the gap between germline ends came to 20 bases. Germline-derived CDR1 and CDR2 are SGHRS and YFSETQ. The CDR3 is made up of 15 amino acids. The CDR3 loop reads CASSPALGGLTTQYF. CDR3 coding DNA: TGCGCCAGCAGCCCCGCGTTAGGTGGTCTTACTACGCAGTATTTT.

This clone appeared a single time. The chain joins TRBV7-2 to TRBJ1-1; 9 nucleotides agree with TRBD1. There are 14 residues in the CDR3. The ends lost 5 bases at V and 8 bases at J; junction bases unmatched: 9. CDR1 SGHTA and CDR2 FQGNSA come from the germline V gene. The CDR3 bases are TGTGCCAGCAGCCCAAACAGGGGGCCTTTGGAAGCTTTCTTT. Protein: CASSPNRGPLEAFF. Based on the CDR3 plus reference TRBV7-2 and TRBJ1-1, the full variable domain is GAGVSQSPSNKVTEKGKDVELRCDPISGHTALYWYRQSLGQGLEFLIYFQGNSAPDKSGLPSDRFSAERTGGSVSTLTIQRTQQEDSAVYLCASSPNRGPLEAFFGQGTRLTVV.

This clone has a handful of counts. This sequence joins TRBV23-1 and TRBJ1-6, with 9 positions matching TRBD1. TRBV23-1 is marked as an open reading frame, function uncertain. The ends lost 0 bases at V and 10 bases at J; junction bases unmatched: 7. The length of the CDR3 is 16 residues. The CDR3 loop is CASSQSGQGYHSPLHF. CDR3 nucleotides: TGCGCCAGCAGTCAATCGGGACAGGGTTATCACTCACCCCTCCACTTT.

The chain links TRBV11-2 to TRBJ1-1, with no clear D. V was cut by 0 bases and J by 5 bases, with 10 bases left in between. This CDR3 has 14 amino acids. Germline V gives CDR1 SGHAT, CDR2 FQNNGV. The CDR3 reads CASSLELVGTEAFF. CDR3 in DNA: TGTGCCAGCAGCTTAGAACTAGTGGGAACTGAAGCTTTCTTT.

The rearrangement joins TRBV7-2 to TRBJ1-2, with no clear D. Germline V gene lookup returns CDR1 SGHTA and CDR2 FQGNSA. The V end was cut by 2 bases, the J end by 4 bases, with 11 bases between. CDR3 size: 14 residues. The CDR3 spells CASSLTIGSYGYTF. In DNA, the CDR3 is TGTGCCAGCAGCTTAACGATCGGCAGCTATGGCTACACCTTC.

The rearrangement joins TRBV5-1 to TRBJ2-7, with 12 positions matching TRBD1. CDR3 length: 15 residues. With 0 bases clipped from V and 7 bases from J, the junction kept 5 bases outside the gene matches. Per germline, CDR1 SGHRS and CDR2 YFSETQ. Here the CDR3 reads CASSLEGQGAREQYF. CDR3 nucleotides: TGCGCCAGCAGCTTGGAGGGACAGGGGGCGCGGGAGCAGTACTTC.

This chain joins TRBV18 and TRBJ1-1; D is uncertain. The CDR3 runs 14 residues. V was cut by 6 bases and J by 1 base, with 12 bases left in between. The germline CDR1 and CDR2 sequences are KGHSH and LQKENI. The CDR3 DNA reads TGTGCCAGCTCCTCGAAGAGGGAGAACACTGAAGCTTTCTTT. Translation: CASSSKRENTEAFF.

The V gene is TRBV15, the J gene TRBJ2-5; 11 bases map to TRBD2. The CDR3 contains 19 residues. The V and J ends lost 1 base and 7 bases, in that order; junction bases with no gene match: 17. Per germline, CDR1 LNHNV and CDR2 YYDKDF (reference sequence). In nucleotides, the CDR3 is TGTGCCACCAGCAGAGGGCTAGCGGGGGGCTACGAAGGCATAGGGACCCAGTACTTC. Translating it yields CATSRGLAGGYEGIGTQYF.

The chain uses TRBV20-1 and TRBJ1-1; TRBD1 agrees at 7 bases. This CDR3 contains 18 residues. The germline V gene encodes CDR1 DFQATT and CDR2 SNEGSKA (reference sequence). The V and J ends lost 3 bases and 3 bases, in that order; junction bases with no gene match: 19. The CDR3 here is CSASYDSYGTDEDTEAFF. The CDR3 nucleotides are TGCAGTGCTAGTTATGATTCTTACGGGACAGATGAAGACACTGAAGCTTTCTTT.

V is TRBV5-1 and J is TRBJ2-3, with 8 positions matching TRBD2. The CDR3 spans 15 residues. Germline V gene data show CDR1 as SGHRS and CDR2 as YFSETQ. V shed 7 bases, J shed 1 base, and the junction held 8 bases outside the gene matches. CDR3 sequence: CASRTGREGTDTQYF. The CDR3 DNA reads as TGCGCCAGCCGGACCGGGCGGGAGGGCACAGATACGCAGTATTTT.

This clone was counted only a few times. The chain joins TRBV2 to TRBJ1-3; the D gene is possibly TRBD1 (6 bases). V lost 8 bases to trimming and J lost 4 bases, with 18 bases between them. Germline-derived CDR1 and CDR2 are SNHLY and FYNNEI. The CDR3 has 15 residues. The DNA for the CDR3 is TGTGCCAGCGCAGCGTCGGGGGCGCAGGGAAACACCATATATTTT. This codes for CASAASGAQGNTIYF. The full variable domain, its missing parts supplied by reference TRBV2 and TRBJ1-3, is EPEVTQTPSHQVTQMGQEVILRCVPISNHLYFYWYRQILGQKVEFLVSFYNNEISEKSEIFDDQFSVERPDGSNFTLKIRSTKLEDSAMYFCASAASGAQGNTIYFGEGSWLTVV.

This clone was seen more than once but under ten times. The chain couples TRBV19 to TRBJ2-7, with 9 bases matching TRBD1. J was trimmed by 4 bases and V by 8 bases; bases with no gene match: 12. The V gene's germline CDR1 is LNHDA and CDR2 SQIVND (reference sequence). This CDR3 comprises 15 residues. CDR3: CASPLDRDRVYEQYF. In DNA form, the CDR3 reads TGTGCCAGTCCTCTAGACCGGGACAGGGTATACGAGCAGTACTTC.

This clone was seen a few times. The gene calls are TRBV6-5 and TRBJ1-1; a weak D match, TRBD1 (6 bases). Per the germline V gene, CDR1 is MNHEY and CDR2 is SVGAGI. V was trimmed by 6 bases and J by 9 bases, leaving 14 bases between them. The CDR3 has 12 residues. The DNA of the CDR3 is TGTGCCAGCAGAGACCTGGGGACAAAAGCTTTCTTT. It codes for CASRDLGTKAFF.

The chain is built from TRBV18 and TRBJ1-2; the match to TRBD1 covers 7 bases. This CDR3 contains 15 residues. V shed 0 bases and J 4 bases; nucleotides not matched to a gene: 5. CDR1 and CDR2 (germline): KGHSH, LQKENI. DNA for the CDR3: TGTGCCAGCTCACCACCGTCGGGACAGAGCTATGGCTACACCTTC. Translation gives CASSPPSGQSYGYTF.

V is TRBV6-5 and J is TRBJ2-6, with D unclear. The germline gives CDR1 MNHEY, CDR2 SVGAGI. This CDR3 has 15 residues. V gave up 2 bases and J gave up 0 bases, with 5 bases separating them. CDR3 loop: CASSYPRSGANVLTF. The CDR3 DNA reads TGTGCCAGCAGTTACCCCCGCTCTGGGGCCAACGTCCTGACTTTC.

The chain joins TRBV6-6 to TRBJ2-4; 11 bases are shared with TRBD2. Germline CDR1 is MNHNY and CDR2 is SVGAGI (reference sequence). The CDR3 totals 15 residues. V was pared by 2 bases and J by 9 bases, with 6 bases of the junction left unmatched. The CDR3 is CASSYLAGGPGIQYF. The DNA for the CDR3 is TGTGCCAGCAGTTACCTAGCGGGAGGCCCAGGCATTCAGTACTTC.

The V gene is TRBV28, the J gene TRBJ1-3, with unresolved D. The CDR3 covers 14 residues. The germline CDR1 and CDR2 sequences are MDHEN and SYDVKM. With 1 base removed from V and 4 bases from J, the gap between germline ends came to 8 bases. CDR3 in amino acids: CASSLLAAGNTIYF. Written as DNA, the CDR3 is TGTGCCAGCAGTTTATTGGCGGCCGGAAACACCATATATTTT. Based on the CDR3 plus reference TRBV28 and TRBJ1-3, the full variable domain is DVKVTQSSRYLVKRTGEKVFLECVQDMDHENMFWYRQDPGLGLRLIYFSYDVKMKEKGDIPEGYSVSREKKERFSLILESASTNQTSMYLCASSLLAAGNTIYFGEGSWLTVV.